The 3 T cell receptor beta chains listed next were all sequenced from one sample in a study of blood T cell repertoires in COVID-19. Measured with immunoSEQ multiplex PCR; TCRdb has only the in-frame clones, and not every one. The sample yields roughly 520,000 clones, around 87% seen once. What was sequenced was PBMCs or T cells enriched from blood (not recorded which). These receptors all come from a woman in her 40s who had recovered from COVID-19.

This chain links TRBV5-6 with TRBJ2-1, with unresolved D. Trimming cost V 0 bases and J 0 bases, with 10 bases left between them. Looked up from germline, CDR1 is SGHDT and CDR2 is YYEEEE. The CDR3 is 16 amino acids. Here the CDR3 reads CASSLGGASSYNEQFF. The CDR3 DNA sequence: TGTGCCAGCAGCTTGGGTGGAGCGAGCTCCTACAATGAGCAGTTCTTC. Together with reference TRBV5-6 and TRBJ2-1, the CDR3 gives the full variable domain: DAGVTQSPTHLIKTRGQQVTLRCSPKSGHDTVSWYQQALGQGPQFIFQYYEEEERQRGNFPDRFSGHQFPNYSSELNVNALLLGDSALYLCASSLGGASSYNEQFFGPGTRLTVL.

The J gene is TRBJ2-5, the V gene TRBV6-5; weak D call: TRBD2 (5 bases). The CDR3 runs to 12 residues. Germline assignment: CDR1 MNHEY and CDR2 SVGAGI. Trimming removed 7 bases at V and 5 bases at J, with 11 bases between. CDR3 DNA sequence: TGTGCCAGCACACGGGGTGAGGAGACCCAGTACTTC. It is translated as CASTRGEETQYF.

In DNA, the CDR3 is TGTGCCAGCAGCTTGAGGGGGGGGACCTACGAGCAGTACTTC. Residues: CASSLRGGTYEQYF. V and J are TRBV5-4 and TRBJ2-7, with D perhaps matching TRBD2 (7 bases). Per the germline V gene, CDR1 is SGHNT and CDR2 is YYREEE (reference sequence). The V gene lost 1 base and the J gene lost 2 bases, with 10 bases spanning the gap. There are 14 residues in the CDR3. Using reference TRBV5-4 and TRBJ2-7 for the parts outside the CDR3, the full variable domain is ETGVTQSPTHLIKTRGQQVTLRCSSQSGHNTVSWYQQALGQGPQFIFQYYREEENGRGNFPPRFSGLQFPNYSSELNVNALELDDSALYLCASSLRGGTYEQYFGPGTRLTVT.